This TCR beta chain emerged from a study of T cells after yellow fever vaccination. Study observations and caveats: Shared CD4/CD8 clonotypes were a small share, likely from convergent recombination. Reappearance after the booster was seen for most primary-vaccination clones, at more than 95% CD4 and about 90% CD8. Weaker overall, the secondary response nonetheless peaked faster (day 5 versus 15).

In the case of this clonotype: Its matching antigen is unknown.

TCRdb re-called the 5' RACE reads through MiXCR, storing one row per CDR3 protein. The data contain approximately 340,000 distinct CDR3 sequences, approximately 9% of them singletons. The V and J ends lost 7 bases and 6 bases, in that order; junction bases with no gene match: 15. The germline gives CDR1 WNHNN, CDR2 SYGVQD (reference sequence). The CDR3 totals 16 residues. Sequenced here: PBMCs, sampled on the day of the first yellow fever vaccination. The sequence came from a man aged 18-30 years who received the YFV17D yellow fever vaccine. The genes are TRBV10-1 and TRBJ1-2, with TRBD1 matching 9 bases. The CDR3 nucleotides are TGCGCCAGCAAAATCCCAAACCGGGACAGGGACCATGGCTACACCTTC. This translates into CASKIPNRDRDHGYTF.